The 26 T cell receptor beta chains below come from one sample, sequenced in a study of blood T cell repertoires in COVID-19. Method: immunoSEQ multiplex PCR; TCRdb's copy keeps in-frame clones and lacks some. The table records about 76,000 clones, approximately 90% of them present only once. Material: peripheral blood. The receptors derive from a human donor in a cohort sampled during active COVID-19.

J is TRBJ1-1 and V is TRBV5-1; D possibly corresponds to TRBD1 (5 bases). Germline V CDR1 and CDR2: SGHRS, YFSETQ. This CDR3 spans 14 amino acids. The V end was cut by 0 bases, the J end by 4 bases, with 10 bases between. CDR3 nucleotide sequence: TGCGCCAGCAGCTTGGAAGGCAGGGCCACTGAAGCTTTCTTT. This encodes CASSLEGRATEAFF.

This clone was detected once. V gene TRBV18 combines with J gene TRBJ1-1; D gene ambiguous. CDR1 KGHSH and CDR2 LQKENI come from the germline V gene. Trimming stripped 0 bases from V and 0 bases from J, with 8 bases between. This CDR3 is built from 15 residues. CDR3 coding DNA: TGTGCCAGCTCACCACCGAACAGCTTGAACACTGAAGCTTTCTTT. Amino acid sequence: CASSPPNSLNTEAFF.

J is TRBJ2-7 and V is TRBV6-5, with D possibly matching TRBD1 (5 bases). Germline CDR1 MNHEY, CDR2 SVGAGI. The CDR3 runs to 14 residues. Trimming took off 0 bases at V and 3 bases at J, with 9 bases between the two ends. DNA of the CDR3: TGTGCCAGCAGTTACTCGTGGCAGGGCTACGAGCAGTACTTC. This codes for CASSYSWQGYEQYF.

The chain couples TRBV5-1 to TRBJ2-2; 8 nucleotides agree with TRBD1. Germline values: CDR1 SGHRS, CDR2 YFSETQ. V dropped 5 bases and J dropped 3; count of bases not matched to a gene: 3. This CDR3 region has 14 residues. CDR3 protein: CASSLTGDTGELFF. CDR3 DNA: TGCGCCAGCAGTCTGACAGGGGACACCGGGGAGCTGTTTTTT.

In DNA form, the CDR3 reads TGCAGCGTTGCTCGGGGTATGAACGAAAAACTGTTTTTT. This translates into CSVARGMNEKLFF. This chain uses TRBV29-1 with TRBJ1-4; D not resolved. V lost 4 bases to trimming and J lost 8 bases, with 14 bases between them. The CDR3 is made up of 13 amino acids. Germline assignment: CDR1 SQVTM and CDR2 ANQGSEA. The complete variable domain, with remaining parts taken from reference TRBV29-1 and TRBJ1-4, reads SAVISQKPSRDICQRGTSLTIQCQVDSQVTMMFWYRQQPGQSLTLIATANQGSEATYESGFVIDKFPISRPNLTFSTLTVSNMSPEDSSIYLCSVARGMNEKLFFGSGTQLSVL.

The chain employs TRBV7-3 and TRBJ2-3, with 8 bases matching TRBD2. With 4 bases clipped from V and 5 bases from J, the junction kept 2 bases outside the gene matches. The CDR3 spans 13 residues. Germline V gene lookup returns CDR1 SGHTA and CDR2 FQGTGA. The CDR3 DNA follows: TGTGCCAGCAGCTCAAGCGGGAGAGATACGCAGTATTTT. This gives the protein CASSSSGRDTQYF.

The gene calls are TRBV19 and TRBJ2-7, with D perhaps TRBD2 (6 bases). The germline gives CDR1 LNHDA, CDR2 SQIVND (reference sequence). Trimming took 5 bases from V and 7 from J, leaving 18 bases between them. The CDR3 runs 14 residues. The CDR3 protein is CASSSGDPPREQYF. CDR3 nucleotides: TGTGCCAGTAGTTCGGGGGACCCCCCTCGGGAGCAGTACTTC.

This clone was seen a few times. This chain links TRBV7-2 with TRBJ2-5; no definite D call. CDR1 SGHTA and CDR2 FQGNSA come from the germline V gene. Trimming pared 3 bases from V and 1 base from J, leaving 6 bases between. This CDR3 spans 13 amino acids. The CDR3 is CASSFTGQETQYF. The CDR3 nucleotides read TGTGCCAGCAGCTTTACTGGCCAAGAGACCCAGTACTTC.

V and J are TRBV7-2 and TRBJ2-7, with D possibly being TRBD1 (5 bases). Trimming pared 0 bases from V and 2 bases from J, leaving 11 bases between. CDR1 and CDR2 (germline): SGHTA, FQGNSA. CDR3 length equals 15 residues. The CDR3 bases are TGTGCCAGCAGCTTAGCTGTCCAGGGAACCTACGAGCAGTACTTC. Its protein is CASSLAVQGTYEQYF.

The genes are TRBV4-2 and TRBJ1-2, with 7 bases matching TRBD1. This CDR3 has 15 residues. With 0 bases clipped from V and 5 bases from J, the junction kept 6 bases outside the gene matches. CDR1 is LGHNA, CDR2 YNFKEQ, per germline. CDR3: CASSQDQGGWYGYTF. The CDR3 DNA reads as TGTGCCAGCAGCCAAGATCAGGGGGGTTGGTATGGCTACACCTTC.

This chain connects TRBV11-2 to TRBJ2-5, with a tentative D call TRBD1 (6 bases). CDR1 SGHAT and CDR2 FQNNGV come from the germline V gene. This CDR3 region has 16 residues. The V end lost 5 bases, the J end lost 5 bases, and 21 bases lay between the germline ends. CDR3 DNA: TGTGCCAGCAGCGCCAGGACAGCCCTCTTGCAGGAGACCCAGTACTTC. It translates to CASSARTALLQETQYF.

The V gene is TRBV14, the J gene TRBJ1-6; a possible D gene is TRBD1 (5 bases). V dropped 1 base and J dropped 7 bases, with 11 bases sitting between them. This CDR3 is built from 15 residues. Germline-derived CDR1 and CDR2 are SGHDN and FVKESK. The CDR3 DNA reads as TGTGCCAGCAGCCAAGTTGGGGCGAGCAATTCACCCCTCCACTTT. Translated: CASSQVGASNSPLHF.

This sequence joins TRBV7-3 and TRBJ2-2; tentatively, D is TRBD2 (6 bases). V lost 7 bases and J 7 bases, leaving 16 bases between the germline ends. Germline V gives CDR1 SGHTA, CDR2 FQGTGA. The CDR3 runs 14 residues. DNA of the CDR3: TGTGCCAGCACCCAAGGGACGGAGGGCGGGGAGCTGTTTTTT. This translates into CASTQGTEGGELFF. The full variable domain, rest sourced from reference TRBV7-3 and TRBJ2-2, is GAGVSQTPSNKVTEKGKYVELRCDPISGHTALYWYRQSLGQGPEFLIYFQGTGAADDSGLPNDRFFAVRPEGSVSTLKIQRTERGDSAVYLCASTQGTEGGELFFGEGSRLTVL.

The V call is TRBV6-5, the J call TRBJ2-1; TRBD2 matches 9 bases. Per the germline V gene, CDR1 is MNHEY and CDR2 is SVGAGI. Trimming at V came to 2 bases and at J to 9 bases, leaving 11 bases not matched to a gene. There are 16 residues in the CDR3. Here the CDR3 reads CASSYVGRGGVGEQFF. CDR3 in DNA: TGTGCCAGCAGTTACGTGGGGCGGGGGGGAGTCGGTGAGCAGTTCTTC.

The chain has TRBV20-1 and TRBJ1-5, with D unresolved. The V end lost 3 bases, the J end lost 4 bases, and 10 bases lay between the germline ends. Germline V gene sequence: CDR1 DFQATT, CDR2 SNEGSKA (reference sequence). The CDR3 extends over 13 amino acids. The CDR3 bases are TGCAGTGCTAGTATGGAGGGTAATCAGCCCCAGCATTTT. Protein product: CSASMEGNQPQHF.

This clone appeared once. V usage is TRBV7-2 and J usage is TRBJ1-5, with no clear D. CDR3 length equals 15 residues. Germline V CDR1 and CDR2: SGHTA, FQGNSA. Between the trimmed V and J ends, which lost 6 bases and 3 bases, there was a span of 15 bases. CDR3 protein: CASSQDFLNNQPQHF. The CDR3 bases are TGTGCCAGCAGTCAGGACTTTCTAAACAATCAGCCCCAGCATTTT.

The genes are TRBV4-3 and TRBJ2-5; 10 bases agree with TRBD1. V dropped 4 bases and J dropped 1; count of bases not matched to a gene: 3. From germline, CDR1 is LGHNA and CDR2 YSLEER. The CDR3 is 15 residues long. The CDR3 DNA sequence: TGCGCCAGCAGCCTCGGGACAGGGGTCCAAGAGACCCAGTACTTC. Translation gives CASSLGTGVQETQYF.

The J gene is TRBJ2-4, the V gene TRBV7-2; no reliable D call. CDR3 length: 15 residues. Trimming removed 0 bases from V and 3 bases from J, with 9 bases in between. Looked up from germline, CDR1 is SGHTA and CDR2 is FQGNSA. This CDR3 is CASSLASGVKNIQYF. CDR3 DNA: TGTGCCAGCAGCTTAGCGAGTGGAGTCAAAAACATTCAGTACTTC.

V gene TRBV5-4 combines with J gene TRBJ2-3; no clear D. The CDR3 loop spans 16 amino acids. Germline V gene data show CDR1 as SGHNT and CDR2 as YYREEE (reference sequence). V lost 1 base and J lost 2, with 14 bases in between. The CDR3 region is CASSLRRGTFTDTQYF. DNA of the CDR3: TGTGCCAGCAGCTTGCGGCGCGGCACCTTCACAGATACGCAGTATTTT.

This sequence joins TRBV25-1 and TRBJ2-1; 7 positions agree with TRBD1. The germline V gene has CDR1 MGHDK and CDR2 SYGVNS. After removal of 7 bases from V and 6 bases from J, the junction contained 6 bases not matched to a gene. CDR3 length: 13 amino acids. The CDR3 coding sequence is TGTGCCAGCACCAGACAGGGCGCCAATGAGCAGTTCTTC. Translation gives CASTRQGANEQFF.

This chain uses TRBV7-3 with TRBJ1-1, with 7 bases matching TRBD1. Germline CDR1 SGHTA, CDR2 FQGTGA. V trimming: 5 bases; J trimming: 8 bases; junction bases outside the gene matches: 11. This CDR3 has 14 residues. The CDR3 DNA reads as TGTGCCAGCAGCCCTACCAGGGACAGCGACGAAGCTTTCTTT. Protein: CASSPTRDSDEAFF.

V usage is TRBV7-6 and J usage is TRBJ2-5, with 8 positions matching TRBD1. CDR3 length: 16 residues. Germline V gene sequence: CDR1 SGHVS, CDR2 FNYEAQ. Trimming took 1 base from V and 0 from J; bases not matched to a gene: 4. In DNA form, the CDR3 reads TGTGCCAGCAGCTTAGAACAGGGGGGTTACCAAGAGACCCAGTACTTC. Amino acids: CASSLEQGGYQETQYF. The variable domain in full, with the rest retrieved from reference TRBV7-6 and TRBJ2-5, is GAGVSQSPRYKVTKRGQDVALRCDPISGHVSLYWYRQALGQGPEFLTYFNYEAQQDKSGLPNDRFSAERPEGSISTLTIQRTEQRDSAMYRCASSLEQGGYQETQYFGPGTRLLVL.

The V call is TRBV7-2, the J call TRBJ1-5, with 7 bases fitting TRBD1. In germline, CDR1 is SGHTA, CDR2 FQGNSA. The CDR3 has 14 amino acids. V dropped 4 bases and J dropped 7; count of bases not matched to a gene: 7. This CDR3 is CASSSQGLGQPQHF. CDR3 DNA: TGTGCCAGCAGCTCACAGGGGTTGGGGCAGCCCCAGCATTTT.

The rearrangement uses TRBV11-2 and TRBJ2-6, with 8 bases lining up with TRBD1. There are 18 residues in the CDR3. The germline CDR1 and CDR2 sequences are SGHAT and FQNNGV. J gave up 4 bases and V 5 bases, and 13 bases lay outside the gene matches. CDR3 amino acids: CASSQLGGQAFGANVLTF. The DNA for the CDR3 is TGTGCCAGCAGCCAACTGGGGGGACAGGCTTTCGGGGCCAACGTCCTGACTTTC. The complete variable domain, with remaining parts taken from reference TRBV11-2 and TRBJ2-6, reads EAGVAQSPRYKIIEKRQSVAFWCNPISGHATLYWYQQILGQGPKLLIQFQNNGVVDDSQLPKDRFSAERLKGVDSTLKIQPAKLEDSAVYLCASSQLGGQAFGANVLTFGAGSRLTVL.

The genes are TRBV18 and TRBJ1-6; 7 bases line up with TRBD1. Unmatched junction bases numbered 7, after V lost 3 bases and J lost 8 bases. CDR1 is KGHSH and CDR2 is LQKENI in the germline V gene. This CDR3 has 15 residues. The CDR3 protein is CASSPQTGYDSPLHF. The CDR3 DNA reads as TGTGCCAGCTCACCTCAGACAGGGTACGATTCACCCCTCCACTTT.

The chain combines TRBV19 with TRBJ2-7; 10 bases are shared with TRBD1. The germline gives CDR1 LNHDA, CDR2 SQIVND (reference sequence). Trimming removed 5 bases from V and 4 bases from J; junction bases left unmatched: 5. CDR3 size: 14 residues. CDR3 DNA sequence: TGTGCCAGTAGTGCCTGGGACAGGGGTTACGAGCAGTACTTC. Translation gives CASSAWDRGYEQYF.